What follows are 20 T cell receptor beta chains derived from one specimen sequenced in a study of post-analysis software for immune sequencing data. General observations from the study: TRBV5-6, TRBV5-1 and TRBV20-1 belonged to a set of roughly 5 TRBV segments that were more frequent in patients than controls.

Their target antigens are unknown. Sequencing libraries made from TCR beta cDNA carried unique molecular identifiers. MiXCR, run by TCRdb on the PCR reads, gives a single entry per CDR3 protein. The sample has roughly 730,000 distinct CDR3 sequences, roughly 29% seen once. Sequencing was carried out using blood. These receptors all stem from a girl between 10 and 17 years old with multiple sclerosis.

The CDR3 bases are TGTGCCAGCAGCTTAGAGGGGGTAGCGGGACTCCCCTACGAGCAGTACTTC. Protein: CASSLEGVAGLPYEQYF. This chain uses TRBV11-2 with TRBJ2-7; 8 nucleotides match TRBD2. The length of the CDR3 is 17 residues. Germline CDR1 and CDR2: SGHAT and FQNNGV. The V and J ends lost 0 bases and 2 bases, in that order; junction bases with no gene match: 9.

This clonotype has only a few counts. This sequence joins TRBV20-1 and TRBJ2-1; D possibly corresponds to TRBD1 (5 bases). V lost 4 bases to trimming and J lost 6 bases, with 10 bases between them. This CDR3 spans 12 amino acids. Germline values: CDR1 DFQATT, CDR2 SNEGSKA (reference sequence). The CDR3 nucleotides read TGCAGTGCTAAGGGGCGGTCCAATGAGCAGTTCTTC. Protein product: CSAKGRSNEQFF.

This clonotype occurred a few times. The chain uses TRBV12-3 or TRBV12-4 and TRBJ2-1, with D possibly matching TRBD2 (6 bases). The length of the CDR3 is 14 residues. Between the trimmed V and J ends, which lost 6 bases and 10 bases, there was a span of 19 bases. In DNA form, the CDR3 reads TGTGCCAGCAGCCCGAGACGGGGGACTTCCGAGCAGTTCTTC. Translating it yields CASSPRRGTSEQFF.

The chain is built from TRBV6-1 and TRBJ2-1; D is possibly TRBD1 (6 bases). Germline V gives CDR1 MNHNS, CDR2 SASEGT. CDR3 size: 14 residues. Trimming took off 9 bases at V and 5 bases at J, with 17 bases between the two ends. This chain's CDR3 is CASKNHRENNEQFF. CDR3 bases: TGTGCCAGTAAGAACCACAGGGAGAACAATGAGCAGTTCTTC.

V and J are TRBV2 and TRBJ1-2; D is unclear. The V gene lost 7 bases and the J gene lost 5 bases, with 26 bases spanning the gap. Germline-derived CDR1 and CDR2 are SNHLY and FYNNEI. The CDR3 runs to 17 residues. The CDR3 protein is CASTTRPEREPLYGYTF. DNA for the CDR3: TGTGCCAGCACTACCAGGCCAGAAAGAGAGCCCCTATATGGCTACACCTTC.

This chain uses TRBV7-2 with TRBJ2-1; TRBD2 matches 7 bases. There are 18 residues in the CDR3. V trimming: 6 bases; J trimming: 0 bases; junction bases outside the gene matches: 14. Germline lookup yields CDR1 SGHTA and CDR2 FQGNSA. In DNA form, the CDR3 reads TGTGCCAGCAGAAATCCCTTGGTGCGGGGGAGCTCCTACAATGAGCAGTTCTTC. Translation: CASRNPLVRGSSYNEQFF.

J is TRBJ2-3 and V is TRBV6-5; no clear D gene. Trimming removed 3 bases from V and 0 bases from J, with 22 bases in between. CDR1 is MNHEY, CDR2 SVGAGI, per germline. The CDR3 sequence is 19 residues long. The CDR3 here is CASSYSTYNGDISTDTQYF. CDR3 in DNA: TGTGCCAGCAGTTATTCCACCTACAACGGCGATATTAGCACAGATACGCAGTATTTT.

This clonotype was detected only a few times. The V call is TRBV20-1, the J call TRBJ2-4; D not certain. Germline CDR1 reads DFQATT; CDR2 reads SNEGSKA (reference sequence). Trimming shortened V by 8 bases and J by 2 bases, and 16 bases separated the two germline ends. The length of the CDR3 is 14 residues. In DNA form, the CDR3 reads TGCAGTTCTCGACTTTCCATAACCAAAAACATTCAGTACTTC. Protein sequence: CSSRLSITKNIQYF.

This clonotype was seen only a few times. The chain carries TRBV10-3 and TRBJ1-2, with 8 bases that match TRBD1. J gave up 1 base and V 7 bases, and 5 bases lay outside the gene matches. The CDR3 totals 14 residues. CDR1 and CDR2 from the germline V gene are ENHRY and SYGVKD. The CDR3 sequence is CAINGQGGNYGYTF. The CDR3 nucleotides are TGTGCCATCAACGGACAGGGTGGTAACTATGGCTACACCTTC.

The chain carries TRBV12-3 or TRBV12-4 and TRBJ2-3, with 8 positions matching TRBD2. CDR3 size: 15 residues. Germline trimming cut 6 bases from V and 7 bases from J; bases unmatched to any gene: 12. The CDR3 spells CASRTGLADLNTQYF. The CDR3 coding sequence is TGTGCCAGCAGGACAGGACTAGCAGACCTAAATACGCAGTATTTT.

This clonotype came up a few times. The J gene is TRBJ1-2, the V gene TRBV29-1; TRBD1 might be the D (5 bases). CDR3 length: 13 amino acids. The germline CDR1 and CDR2 sequences are SQVTM and ANQGSEA. V lost 3 bases and J 0 bases, leaving 8 bases between the germline ends. The chain's CDR3 is CSVEVGPNYGYTF. CDR3 DNA: TGCAGCGTTGAGGTGGGGCCTAACTATGGCTACACCTTC. Combining the CDR3 with reference TRBV29-1 and TRBJ1-2 gives the whole variable domain SAVISQKPSRDICQRGTSLTIQCQVDSQVTMMFWYRQQPGQSLTLIATANQGSEATYESGFVIDKFPISRPNLTFSTLTVSNMSPEDSSIYLCSVEVGPNYGYTFGSGTRLTVV.

The chain is built from TRBV7-9 and TRBJ1-1, with D perhaps TRBD1 (6 bases). This CDR3 contains 15 residues. Trimming removed 7 bases at V and 5 bases at J, with 20 bases between. Germline V gene sequence: CDR1 SEHNR, CDR2 FQNEAQ (reference sequence). The CDR3 DNA reads TGTGCCAGCATGCTGTTGGGAATGGGGGCGACTGAAGCTTTCTTT. Amino acids: CASMLLGMGATEAFF. Supplemented by reference TRBV7-9 and TRBJ1-1, the full variable domain reads DTGVSQNPRHKITKRGQNVTFRCDPISEHNRLYWYRQTLGQGPEFLTYFQNEAQLEKSRLLSDRFSAERPKGSFSTLEIQRTEQGDSAMYLCASMLLGMGATEAFFGQGTRLTVV.

The chain combines TRBV2 with TRBJ1-1; 10 positions agree with TRBD1. The CDR3 contains 14 residues. V lost 9 bases and J lost 4; bases outside the gene matches: 8. CDR1 is SNHLY and CDR2 is FYNNEI in the germline V gene. The CDR3 DNA sequence: TGTGCCAGACAGACAGGGGGCAGGATCACTGAAGCTTTCTTT. Encoded protein: CARQTGGRITEAFF. Complete variable domain (other parts from reference TRBV2 and TRBJ1-1): EPEVTQTPSHQVTQMGQEVILRCVPISNHLYFYWYRQILGQKVEFLVSFYNNEISEKSEIFDDQFSVERPDGSNFTLKIRSTKLEDSAMYFCARQTGGRITEAFFGQGTRLTVV.

The chain is built from TRBV7-2 and TRBJ1-2; no clear D. Germline V gene sequence: CDR1 SGHTA, CDR2 FQGNSA. The CDR3 is made up of 11 amino acids. The V and J ends lost 3 bases and 3 bases respectively, with 2 bases between them. CDR3: CASSFHYGYTF. The DNA of the CDR3 is TGTGCCAGCAGCTTCCACTATGGCTACACCTTC.

A few counts support this clonotype. This sequence joins TRBV29-1 and TRBJ2-2; no reliable D call. The CDR3 runs to 13 residues. Between the trimmed V and J ends, which lost 5 bases and 1 base, there was a span of 8 bases. Germline V gene lookup returns CDR1 SQVTM and CDR2 ANQGSEA. The CDR3 DNA follows: TGCAGCGTTCATGACCTGAACACCGGGGAGCTGTTTTTT. Translating it yields CSVHDLNTGELFF.

The chain has TRBV28 and TRBJ2-7; D is possibly TRBD2 (5 bases). With 5 bases removed from V and 2 bases from J, the gap between germline ends came to 13 bases. This CDR3 has 14 amino acids. CDR1 and CDR2 (germline): MDHEN, SYDVKM. The CDR3 is CASSLTQEAYEQYF. CDR3 nucleotide sequence: TGTGCCAGCAGTCTGACCCAGGAGGCCTACGAGCAGTACTTC.

The chain couples TRBV7-9 to TRBJ2-1; TRBD2 matches 7 bases. Trimming at V came to 1 base and at J to 5 bases, leaving 8 bases not matched to a gene. Germline CDR1 is SEHNR and CDR2 is FQNEAQ (reference sequence). CDR3 length equals 16 residues. The DNA of the CDR3 is TGTGCCAGCAGCTTAGTTGGGCGGGAGTCCCACAATGAGCAGTTCTTC. Translated, it gives CASSLVGRESHNEQFF.

This clonotype was seen only once. This rearrangement joins TRBV20-1 to TRBJ2-5; D tentatively reads TRBD1 or TRBD2 (5 bases each). The DNA end is more similar to TRBJ2-1, so the J call may be wrong. The CDR3 has 12 amino acids. The germline V gene encodes CDR1 DFQATT and CDR2 SNEGSKA (reference sequence). This chain's CDR3 is CSARGNQETQFF. The CDR3 DNA is TGCAGTGCTCGGGGCAACCAAGAGACCCAGTTCTTC.

The rearrangement uses TRBV27 and TRBJ2-4, with TRBD2 as a possible D gene (6 bases). The J call could be wrong; TRBJ2-7 is a better fit for the DNA end. The CDR3 sequence is 15 residues long. In germline, CDR1 is MNHEY, CDR2 SMNVEV (reference sequence). The chain's CDR3 is CASTGPRGIDHEQYF. The CDR3 coding sequence is TGTGCCAGCACCGGGCCACGCGGGATTGACCACGAGCAGTACTTC.

This clonotype was detected a few times. CDR3: CASKGSGVNKNEQFF. DNA for the CDR3: TGTGCCAGCAAAGGGAGCGGGGTCAATAAGAATGAGCAGTTCTTC. The chain carries TRBV28 and TRBJ2-1, with 7 bases that match TRBD2. Losses at the gene ends were 7 bases for V and 7 bases for J; bases not matched to a gene: 13. CDR3 size: 15 residues. Germline CDR1 MDHEN, CDR2 SYDVKM.